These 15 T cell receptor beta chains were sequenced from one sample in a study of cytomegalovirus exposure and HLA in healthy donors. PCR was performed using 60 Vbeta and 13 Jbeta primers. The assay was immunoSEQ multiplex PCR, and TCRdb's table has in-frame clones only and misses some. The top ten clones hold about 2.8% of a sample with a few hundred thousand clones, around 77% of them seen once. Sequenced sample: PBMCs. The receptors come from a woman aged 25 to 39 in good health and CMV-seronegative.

CDR3 residues: CATSRPLGHADNEKLFF. The CDR3 bases are TGTGCCACCAGCAGGCCACTCGGACACGCCGATAATGAAAAACTGTTTTTT. The J gene is TRBJ1-4, the V gene TRBV15; a weak D match, TRBD1 (5 bases). Trimming took 3 bases from V and 4 from J, leaving 18 bases between them. The V gene's germline CDR1 is LNHNV and CDR2 YYDKDF (reference sequence). The length of the CDR3 is 17 residues. Based on the CDR3 plus reference TRBV15 and TRBJ1-4, the full variable domain is DAMVIQNPRYQVTQFGKPVTLSCSQTLNHNVMYWYQQKSSQAPKLLFHYYDKDFNNEADTPDNFQSRRPNTSFCFLDIRSPGLGDTAMYLCATSRPLGHADNEKLFFGSGTQLSVL.

CDR3 region: CASSELVEYEQYF. CDR3 in DNA: TGTGCCAGCAGTGAACTCGTTGAGTACGAGCAGTACTTC. The chain employs TRBV2 and TRBJ2-7; D gene ambiguous. The V and J ends lost 2 bases and 4 bases respectively, with 9 bases between them. There are 13 residues in the CDR3. Germline V gives CDR1 SNHLY, CDR2 FYNNEI.

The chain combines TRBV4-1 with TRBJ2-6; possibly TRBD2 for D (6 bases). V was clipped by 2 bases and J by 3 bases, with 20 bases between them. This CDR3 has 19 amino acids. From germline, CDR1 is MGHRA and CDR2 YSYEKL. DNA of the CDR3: TGCGCCAGCAGCCAACGCTACCTCGCGGGGCATCATGGGGCCAACGTCCTGACTTTC. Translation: CASSQRYLAGHHGANVLTF.

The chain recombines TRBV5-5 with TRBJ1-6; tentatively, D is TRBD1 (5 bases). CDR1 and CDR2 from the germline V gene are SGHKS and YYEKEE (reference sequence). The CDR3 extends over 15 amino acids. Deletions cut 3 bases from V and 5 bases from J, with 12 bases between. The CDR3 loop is CASSSYRRDNSPLHF. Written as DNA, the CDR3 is TGTGCCAGCAGCTCTTACAGGCGCGATAATTCACCCCTCCACTTT.

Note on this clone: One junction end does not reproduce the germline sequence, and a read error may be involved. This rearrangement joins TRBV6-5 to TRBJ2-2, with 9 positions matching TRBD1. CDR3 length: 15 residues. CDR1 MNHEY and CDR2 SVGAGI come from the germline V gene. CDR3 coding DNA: TGTGCCAGCAGCCCCGGACAGGGGAACGCCGGGGAGCTGTTTTTT. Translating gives CASSPGQGNAGELFF.

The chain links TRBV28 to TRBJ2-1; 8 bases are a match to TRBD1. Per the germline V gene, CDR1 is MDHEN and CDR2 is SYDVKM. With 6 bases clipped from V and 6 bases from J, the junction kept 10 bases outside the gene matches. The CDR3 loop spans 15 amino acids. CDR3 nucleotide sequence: TGTGCCAGCAGAACCTCCCCCGACAGGGGCAATGAGCAGTTCTTC. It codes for CASRTSPDRGNEQFF.

The CDR3 DNA follows: TGTGCCAGCAGTTTTAAGACAGGTATGAACACTGAAGCTTTCTTT. It specifies CASSFKTGMNTEAFF. The chain employs TRBV2 and TRBJ1-1, with D tentatively TRBD1 (6 bases). The CDR3 loop spans 15 amino acids. Between the trimmed V and J ends, which lost 5 bases and 0 bases, there was a span of 13 bases. Germline CDR1 SNHLY, CDR2 FYNNEI.

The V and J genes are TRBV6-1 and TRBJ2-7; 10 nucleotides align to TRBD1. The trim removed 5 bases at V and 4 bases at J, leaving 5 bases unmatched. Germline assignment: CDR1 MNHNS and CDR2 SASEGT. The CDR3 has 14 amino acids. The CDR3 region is CASSKTGGVYEQYF. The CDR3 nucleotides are TGTGCCAGCAGTAAGACAGGGGGCGTATACGAGCAGTACTTC.

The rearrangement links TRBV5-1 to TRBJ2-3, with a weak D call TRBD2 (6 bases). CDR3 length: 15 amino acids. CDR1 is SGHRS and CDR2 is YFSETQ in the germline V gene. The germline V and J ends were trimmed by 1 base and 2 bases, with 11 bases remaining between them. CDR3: CASSLRGALTDTQYF. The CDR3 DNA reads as TGCGCCAGCAGCTTGCGCGGGGCCCTCACAGATACGCAGTATTTT. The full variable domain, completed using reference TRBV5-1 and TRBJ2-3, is KAGVTQTPRYLIKTRGQQVTLSCSPISGHRSVSWYQQTPGQGLQFLFEYFSETQRNKGNFPGRFSGRQFSNSRSEMNVSTLELGDSALYLCASSLRGALTDTQYFGPGTRLTVL.

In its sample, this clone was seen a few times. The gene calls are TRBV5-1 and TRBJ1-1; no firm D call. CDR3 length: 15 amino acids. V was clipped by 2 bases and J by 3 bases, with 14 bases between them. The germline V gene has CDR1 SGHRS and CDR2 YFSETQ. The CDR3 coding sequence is TGCGCCAGCAGCTTAATTGACCTTCGGGACACTGAAGCTTTCTTT. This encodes CASSLIDLRDTEAFF.

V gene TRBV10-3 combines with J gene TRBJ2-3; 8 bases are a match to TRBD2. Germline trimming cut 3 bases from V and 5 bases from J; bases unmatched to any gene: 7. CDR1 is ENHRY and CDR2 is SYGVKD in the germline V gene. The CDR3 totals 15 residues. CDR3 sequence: CAISDASGFIDTQYF. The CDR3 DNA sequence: TGTGCCATCAGTGACGCTAGCGGGTTTATAGATACGCAGTATTTT.

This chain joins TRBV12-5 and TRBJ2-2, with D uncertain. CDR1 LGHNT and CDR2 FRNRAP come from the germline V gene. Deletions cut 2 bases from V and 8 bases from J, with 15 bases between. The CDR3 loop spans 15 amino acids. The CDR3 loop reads CASGLLLEPTGELFF. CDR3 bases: TGTGCTAGTGGTTTGCTACTCGAGCCAACTGGGGAGCTGTTTTTT.

CDR3 region: CASSKPRDRVNTIYF. In nucleotides, the CDR3 is TGTGCCAGCAGCAAGCCCCGGGACAGGGTAAACACCATATATTTT. This chain uses TRBV6-6 with TRBJ1-3; 9 bases fit TRBD1. The CDR3 loop spans 15 amino acids. CDR1 and CDR2 from the germline V gene are MNHNY and SVGAGI (reference sequence). With 6 bases clipped from V and 6 bases from J, the junction kept 9 bases outside the gene matches.

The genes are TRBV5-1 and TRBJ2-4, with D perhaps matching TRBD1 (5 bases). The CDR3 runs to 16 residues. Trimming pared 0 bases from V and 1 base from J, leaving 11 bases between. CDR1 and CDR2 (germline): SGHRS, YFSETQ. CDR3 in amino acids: CASSLASRVAKNIQYF. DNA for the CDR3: TGCGCCAGCAGCTTGGCGTCCAGGGTTGCCAAAAACATTCAGTACTTC.

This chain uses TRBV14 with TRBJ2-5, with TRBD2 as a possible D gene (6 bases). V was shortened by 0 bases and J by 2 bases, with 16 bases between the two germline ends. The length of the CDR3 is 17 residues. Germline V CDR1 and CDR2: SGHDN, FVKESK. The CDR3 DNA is TGTGCCAGCAGCCAAGATACGCGACTAGAGGTGCAAGAGACCCAGTACTTC. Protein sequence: CASSQDTRLEVQETQYF.